One and the same sample provided the 22 T cell receptor beta chains below, sequenced in a study of PD-1 blockade in classical Hodgkin lymphoma. The sample's time point: newly diagnosed, previously untreated cHL patient sample. TCRdb keeps only in-frame clones here, not all; method: immunoSEQ multiplex PCR. The table lists around 50,000 clones, about nine tenths of them singletons. The specimen sequenced was peripheral blood mononuclear cells (PBMCs). The receptor set was obtained from a human donor with classical Hodgkin lymphoma.

The chain couples TRBV18 to TRBJ1-6, with D possibly being TRBD1 (6 bases). Germline-derived CDR1 and CDR2 are KGHSH and LQKENI. Trimming left V 6 bases short and J 8 bases short, with 17 bases between. This CDR3 is built from 15 residues. DNA of the CDR3: TGTGCCAGCTCGTTTCTAGGGGGACAATATTCACCCCTCCACTTT. Translated: CASSFLGGQYSPLHF.

CDR3 coding DNA: TGTGCCAGCAGCGCACTAGCGGGACGCACAGATACGCAGTATTTT. This gives the protein CASSALAGRTDTQYF. This sequence joins TRBV7-3 and TRBJ2-3; 10 bases fit TRBD2. This CDR3 comprises 15 residues. Looked up from germline, CDR1 is SGHTA and CDR2 is FQGTGA. With 5 bases clipped from V and 1 base from J, the junction kept 3 bases outside the gene matches.

This chain connects TRBV6-4 to TRBJ2-3; 11 nucleotides line up with TRBD1. CDR3 size: 16 residues. CDR1 is MRHNA and CDR2 is SNTAGT in the germline V gene. Trimming cost V 0 bases and J 7 bases; bases outside gene matches: 6. In nucleotides, the CDR3 is TGTGCCAGCAGTGACTCGATAAGGGACAGGGGGAATACGCAGTATTTT. Amino acid sequence: CASSDSIRDRGNTQYF.

V gene TRBV7-9 combines with J gene TRBJ2-7, with D perhaps matching TRBD2 (5 bases). Germline V gives CDR1 SEHNR, CDR2 FQNEAQ (reference sequence). V was pared by 2 bases and J by 6 bases, with 11 bases between. This CDR3 region has 13 residues. CDR3 loop: CASSLLEGSEQYV. CDR3 in DNA: TGTGCCAGCAGCTTACTTGAGGGCAGCGAGCAGTACGTC.

In this sample, this clone turned up once. The chain carries TRBV11-2 and TRBJ1-1, with a possible D match to TRBD1 (5 bases). With 7 bases removed from V and 1 base from J, the gap between germline ends came to 13 bases. The germline V gene encodes CDR1 SGHAT and CDR2 FQNNGV. The length of the CDR3 is 14 residues. CDR3 sequence (DNA): TGTGCCAGCACGACAGAGTTTAGGAACACTGAAGCTTTCTTT. Its protein is CASTTEFRNTEAFF.

The chain carries TRBV2 and TRBJ2-7; D is unclear. The germline V and J ends were trimmed by 8 bases and 4 bases, with 9 bases remaining between them. The CDR3 consists of 11 residues. Germline lookup yields CDR1 SNHLY and CDR2 FYNNEI. CDR3 bases: TGTGCCAGCGAAGGGAAGTACGAGCAGTACGTC. Its translation is CASEGKYEQYV.

The CDR3, as DNA: TGTGCCAGCAGTGCTCCGCCAGACGGAAATCAGCCCCAGCATTTT. Translation: CASSAPPDGNQPQHF. The V call is TRBV2, the J call TRBJ1-5; D is uncertain. CDR3 size: 15 residues. Trimming left V 4 bases short and J 4 bases short, with 14 bases between. CDR1 and CDR2 from the germline V gene are SNHLY and FYNNEI. The whole variable domain, filled in from reference TRBV2 and TRBJ1-5, reads EPEVTQTPSHQVTQMGQEVILRCVPISNHLYFYWYRQILGQKVEFLVSFYNNEISEKSEIFDDQFSVERPDGSNFTLKIRSTKLEDSAMYFCASSAPPDGNQPQHFGDGTRLSIL.

The V call is TRBV5-1, the J call TRBJ1-1, with D perhaps matching TRBD1 (6 bases). The CDR3 spans 18 residues. Trimming left V 2 bases short and J 6 bases short, with 26 bases between. The V gene's germline CDR1 is SGHRS and CDR2 YFSETQ. CDR3 protein: CASSFSPLRDKGSAEAFF. The CDR3 region has the DNA TGCGCCAGCAGCTTTAGTCCACTCCGGGACAAGGGTTCTGCTGAAGCTTTCTTT.

The chain couples TRBV9 to TRBJ1-4; possible D gene TRBD1, 5 bases. The ends were cut back, 0 bases at V and 8 bases at J, with 14 bases in the middle. CDR1 and CDR2 (germline): SGDLS, YYNGEE. The CDR3 is 15 residues long. CDR3: CASSVEEGTGEKLFF. The CDR3 nucleotides read TGTGCCAGCAGCGTAGAAGAGGGGACGGGAGAAAAACTGTTTTTT.

This clone came up a few times. The chain has TRBV2 and TRBJ1-1; D is ambiguous. The CDR3 is 12 residues long. The V end was cut by 0 bases, the J end by 9 bases, with 8 bases between. Germline-derived CDR1 and CDR2 are SNHLY and FYNNEI. The CDR3 DNA follows: TGTGCCAGCAGTGAAGCAGCAACAAAAGCTTTCTTT. Residues: CASSEAATKAFF.

The chain links TRBV5-1 to TRBJ2-5; TRBD1 aligns across 9 bases. CDR1 SGHRS and CDR2 YFSETQ come from the germline V gene. Trimming took 3 bases from V and 5 from J; bases not matched to a gene: 5. This CDR3 has 14 amino acids. DNA of the CDR3: TGCGCCAGCAGCTCCCCCGGGACAGGGGAGACCCAGTACTTC. This gives the protein CASSSPGTGETQYF.

The chain couples TRBV21-1 to TRBJ2-7; the table's D gene call, TRBD2, was not cross checked with the DNA. TRBV21-1 has pseudogene status. CDR3 length: 15 amino acids. The CDR3 loop is CASSIGTRDSSEQYF. CDR3 DNA: TGTGCCAGCAGCATCGGGACTCGGGACTCTAGCGAGCAGTACTTC.

This sequence joins TRBV9 and TRBJ2-3; 8 nucleotides line up with TRBD1. This CDR3 is 17 amino acids long. In germline, CDR1 is SGDLS, CDR2 YYNGEE. The V segment lost 1 base and the J segment 9 bases; nucleotides outside the gene matches: 16. The CDR3 sequence is CASSVREGQGRIWTQYF. CDR3 nucleotides: TGTGCCAGCAGCGTACGGGAAGGACAGGGACGCATTTGGACGCAGTATTTT.

In its sample, this clone was seen once. This chain uses TRBV5-1 with TRBJ1-1; no definite D call. V was cut by 0 bases and J by 7 bases, with 16 bases left in between. The germline V gene has CDR1 SGHRS and CDR2 YFSETQ. This CDR3 is built from 15 residues. The chain's CDR3 is CASSLEGRREGEAFF. Here the CDR3 DNA reads TGCGCCAGCAGCTTGGAAGGCAGGAGGGAGGGTGAAGCTTTCTTT. The variable domain in full, completed from reference TRBV5-1 and TRBJ1-1, reads KAGVTQTPRYLIKTRGQQVTLSCSPISGHRSVSWYQQTPGQGLQFLFEYFSETQRNKGNFPGRFSGRQFSNSRSEMNVSTLELGDSALYLCASSLEGRREGEAFFGQGTRLTVV.

V gene TRBV7-2 combines with J gene TRBJ1-3; no reliable D call. V lost 0 bases to trimming and J lost 0 bases, with 9 bases between them. There are 16 residues in the CDR3. CDR1 and CDR2 from the germline V gene are SGHTA and FQGNSA. CDR3 sequence: CASSLAVVGSGNTIYF. CDR3 nucleotide sequence: TGTGCCAGCAGCTTAGCCGTGGTCGGCTCTGGAAACACCATATATTTT.

The chain carries TRBV13 and TRBJ2-7; 11 bases align to TRBD1. The V gene's germline CDR1 is PRHDT and CDR2 FYEKMQ (reference sequence). The CDR3 runs 14 residues. V lost 4 bases, J lost 4 bases, and 3 bases stayed unmatched. CDR3 DNA: TGTGCCAGCAGCTCGGGACAGGGGGTGTACGAGCAGTACTTC. As protein: CASSSGQGVYEQYF.

The V gene is TRBV27, the J gene TRBJ2-1, with 7 positions matching TRBD1. V was clipped by 3 bases and J by 2 bases; unmatched bases: 10. Germline V gene sequence: CDR1 MNHEY, CDR2 SMNVEV (reference sequence). The CDR3 runs 17 residues. Here the CDR3 reads CASSFLRGSGAYNEQFF. The CDR3 nucleotides read TGTGCCAGCAGTTTCCTCAGGGGGAGCGGAGCCTACAATGAGCAGTTCTTC.

The rearrangement links TRBV25-1 to TRBJ2-3, with 10 bases identical to TRBD2. The CDR3 covers 15 residues. The V gene's germline CDR1 is MGHDK and CDR2 SYGVNS. The J segment lost 3 bases and the V segment lost 5 bases, leaving 5 bases of the junction unmatched. CDR3 in amino acids: CASSLAGGMTDTQYF. The DNA of the CDR3 is TGTGCCAGCAGTTTAGCGGGAGGAATGACAGATACGCAGTATTTT.

The gene calls are TRBV7-3 and TRBJ2-3, with 14 bases fitting TRBD2. Germline loops: CDR1 SGHTA, CDR2 FQGTGA. The V and J ends lost 5 bases and 4 bases, in that order; junction bases with no gene match: 5. The CDR3 is made up of 16 amino acids. This CDR3 is CASSLGTSGSSDTQYF. The CDR3 coding sequence is TGTGCCAGCAGCCTCGGGACTAGCGGGAGCTCAGATACGCAGTATTTT.

The rearrangement links TRBV28 to TRBJ2-1; D gene ambiguous. V lost 3 bases to trimming and J lost 6 bases, with 12 bases between them. Germline loops: CDR1 MDHEN, CDR2 SYDVKM. CDR3 size: 14 residues. The CDR3 here is CASSFRKGFNEQFF. DNA for the CDR3: TGTGCCAGCAGTTTTAGAAAAGGATTCAATGAGCAGTTCTTC.

The chain combines TRBV18 with TRBJ2-7; D gene ambiguous. Germline V gene sequence: CDR1 KGHSH, CDR2 LQKENI. V lost 1 base and J lost 7, with 8 bases in between. The CDR3 sequence is 12 residues long. CDR3 residues: CASSPRVGEQYF. The CDR3 DNA is TGTGCCAGCTCACCACGAGTGGGTGAGCAGTACTTC.

The chain carries TRBV4-1 and TRBJ2-1; D may be TRBD1 or TRBD2 (6 bases each). Per the germline V gene, CDR1 is MGHRA and CDR2 is YSYEKL. This CDR3 is 16 amino acids long. The V end lost 2 bases, the J end lost 2 bases, and 13 bases lay between the germline ends. The CDR3 DNA reads as TGCGCCAGCAGCCAAACTCCGGGGGCTACCTACAATGAGCAGTTCTTC. It codes for CASSQTPGATYNEQFF.